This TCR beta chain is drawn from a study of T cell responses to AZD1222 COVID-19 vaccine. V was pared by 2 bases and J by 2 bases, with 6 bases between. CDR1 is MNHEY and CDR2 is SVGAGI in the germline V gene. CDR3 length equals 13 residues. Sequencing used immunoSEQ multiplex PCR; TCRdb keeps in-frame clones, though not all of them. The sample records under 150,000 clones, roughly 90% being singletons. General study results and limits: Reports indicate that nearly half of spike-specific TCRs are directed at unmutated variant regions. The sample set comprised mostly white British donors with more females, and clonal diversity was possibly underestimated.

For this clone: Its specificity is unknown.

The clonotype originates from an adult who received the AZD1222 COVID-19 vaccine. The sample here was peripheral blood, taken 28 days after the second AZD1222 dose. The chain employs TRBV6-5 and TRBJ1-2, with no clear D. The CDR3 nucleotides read TGTGCCAGCAGTTACAAGGGCAACTATGGCTACACCTTC. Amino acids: CASSYKGNYGYTF.